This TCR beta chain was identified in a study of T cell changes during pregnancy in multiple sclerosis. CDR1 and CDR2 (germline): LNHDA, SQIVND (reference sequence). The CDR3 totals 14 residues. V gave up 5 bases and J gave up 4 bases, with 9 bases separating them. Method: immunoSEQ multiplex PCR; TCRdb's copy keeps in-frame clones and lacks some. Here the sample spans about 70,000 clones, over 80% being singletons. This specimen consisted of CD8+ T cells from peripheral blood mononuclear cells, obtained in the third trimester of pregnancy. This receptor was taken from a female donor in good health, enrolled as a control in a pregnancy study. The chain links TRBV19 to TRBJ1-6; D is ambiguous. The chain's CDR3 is CASSPWRYNSPLHF. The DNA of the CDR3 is TGTGCCAGTAGTCCATGGAGATATAATTCACCCCTCCACTTT. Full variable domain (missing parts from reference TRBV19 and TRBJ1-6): DGGITQSPKYLFRKEGQNVTLSCEQNLNHDAMYWYRQDPGQGLRLIYYSQIVNDFQKGDIAEGYSVSREKKESFPLTVTSAQKNPTAFYLCASSPWRYNSPLHFGNGTRLTVT.